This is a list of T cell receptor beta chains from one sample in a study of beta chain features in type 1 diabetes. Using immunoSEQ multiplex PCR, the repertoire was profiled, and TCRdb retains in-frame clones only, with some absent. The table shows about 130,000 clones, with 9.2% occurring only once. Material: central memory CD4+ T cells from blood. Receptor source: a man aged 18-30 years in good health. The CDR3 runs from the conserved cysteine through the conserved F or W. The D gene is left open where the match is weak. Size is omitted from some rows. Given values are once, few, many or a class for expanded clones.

CDR3 protein: CASSPRGLNTEAFF
CDR3 DNA: TGTGCCAGCAGCCCCAGGGGGCTCAACACTGAAGCTTTCTTT
V gene: TRBV11-2
clone size: few
J gene: TRBJ1-1
D gene: TRBD1

CDR3 protein: CASSTRDRGRDTQYF
CDR3 DNA: TGTGCCAGCAGCACCCGGGACAGGGGGCGAGATACGCAGTATTTT
V gene: TRBV4-2
clone size: -
J gene: TRBJ2-3
D gene: TRBD1

CDR3 protein: CASSLLAGGSYEQYF
CDR3 DNA: TGTGCCAGCAGCTTGTTAGCGGGGGGATCCTACGAGCAGTACTTC
V gene: TRBV5-6
clone size: -
J gene: TRBJ2-7
D gene: TRBD2

CDR3 protein: CSVGTAGQTNYNEQFF
CDR3 DNA: TGCAGCGTTGGGACCGCGGGACAGACAAATTACAATGAGCAGTTCTTC
V gene: TRBV29-1
clone size: -
J gene: TRBJ2-1
D gene: -

CDR3 protein: CASRPLAGGTDTQYF
CDR3 DNA: TGTGCCAGCAGGCCACTAGCGGGGGGCACAGATACGCAGTATTTT
V gene: TRBV27
clone size: few
J gene: TRBJ2-3
D gene: TRBD2

CDR3 protein: CASSAEVTNEKLFF
CDR3 DNA: TGTGCCAGCAGCGCAGAGGTGACTAATGAAAAACTGTTTTTT
V gene: TRBV9
clone size: -
J gene: TRBJ1-4
D gene: -

CDR3 protein: CASSYRVDYGYTF
CDR3 DNA: TGTGCCAGCAGTTACAGGGTCGACTATGGCTACACCTTC
V gene: TRBV2
clone size: few
J gene: TRBJ1-2
D gene: -

CDR3 protein: CASSSQETQYF
CDR3 DNA: TGTGCCAGTAGTTCACAAGAGACCCAGTACTTC
V gene: TRBV19
clone size: few
J gene: TRBJ2-5
D gene: -

CDR3 protein: CASSETSGREQFF
CDR3 DNA: TGTGCCAGCAGCGAAACTAGCGGCAGGGAGCAGTTCTTC
V gene: TRBV7-2
clone size: -
J gene: TRBJ2-1
D gene: TRBD2

CDR3 protein: CASSQEGLRSYEQYF
CDR3 DNA: TGCGCCAGCAGCCAGGAGGGACTACGGAGTTACGAGCAGTACTTC
V gene: TRBV4-1
clone size: -
J gene: TRBJ2-7
D gene: TRBD2

CDR3 protein: CASSLDSYSGNTIYF
CDR3 DNA: TGTGCCAGCAGCTTGGACAGCTACTCTGGAAACACCATATATTTT
V gene: TRBV5-4
clone size: once
J gene: TRBJ1-3
D gene: -

CDR3 protein: CAISETGAGNTEAFF
CDR3 DNA: TGTGCCATCAGCGAGACAGGGGCTGGGAACACTGAAGCTTTCTTT
V gene: TRBV10-3
clone size: few
J gene: TRBJ1-1
D gene: TRBD1

CDR3 protein: CASRRDNAGGYTF
CDR3 DNA: TGTGCCAGCAGGAGGGACAACGCCGGTGGCTACACCTTC
V gene: TRBV6-1
clone size: few
J gene: TRBJ1-2
D gene: -

CDR3 protein: CSVKQGAGDTQYF
CDR3 DNA: TGCAGCGTGAAACAGGGGGCGGGGGATACGCAGTATTTT
V gene: TRBV29-1
clone size: -
J gene: TRBJ2-3
D gene: TRBD1

CDR3 protein: CATSRVAGETYEQYF
CDR3 DNA: TGTGCCACCAGCAGAGTGGCGGGAGAGACCTACGAGCAGTACTTC
V gene: TRBV15
clone size: few
J gene: TRBJ2-7
D gene: TRBD2

CDR3 protein: CASSQDIRQARKQYF
CDR3 DNA: TGCGCCAGCAGCCAAGATATTAGACAGGCGAGGAAGCAGTACTTC
V gene: TRBV4-1
clone size: few
J gene: TRBJ2-7
D gene: -

CDR3 protein: CAISGQGHGYTF
CDR3 DNA: TGTGCCATCAGTGGACAGGGGCATGGCTACACCTTC
V gene: TRBV10-3
clone size: -
J gene: TRBJ1-2
D gene: TRBD1

CDR3 protein: CASSEVSGASNQPQHF
CDR3 DNA: TGTGCCAGCAGTGAAGTCTCAGGGGCTAGCAATCAGCCCCAGCATTTT
V gene: TRBV6-1
clone size: -
J gene: TRBJ1-5
D gene: -

CDR3 protein: CASSQALSSYNSPLHF
CDR3 DNA: TGCGCCAGCAGCCAAGCCCTTTCCTCCTATAATTCACCCCTCCACTTT
V gene: TRBV4-3
clone size: -
J gene: TRBJ1-6
D gene: -

CDR3 protein: CASSVSYRDHEQYF
CDR3 DNA: TGTGCCAGCAGCGTTTCTTACAGGGACCACGAGCAGTACTTC
V gene: TRBV9
clone size: -
J gene: TRBJ2-7
D gene: -

CDR3 protein: CASSNRPNRERLTDTQYF
CDR3 DNA: TGTGCCAGCAGCAATCGACCAAACAGGGAACGCTTAACAGATACGCAGTATTTT
V gene: TRBV2
clone size: -
J gene: TRBJ2-3
D gene: -

CDR3 protein: CASSPLGGDNQETQYF
CDR3 DNA: TGTGCCAGCAGCCCCTTGGGCGGGGATAACCAAGAGACCCAGTACTTC
V gene: TRBV7-2
clone size: few
J gene: TRBJ2-5
D gene: -

CDR3 protein: CASSTNDRQPEQYF
CDR3 DNA: TGTGCCAGCAGTACTAATGACAGACAGCCCGAGCAGTACTTC
V gene: TRBV6-1
clone size: few
J gene: TRBJ2-7
D gene: -

CDR3 protein: CASSLGGSVNSPLHF
CDR3 DNA: TGTGCCAGCAGCTTGGGAGGCAGTGTGAATTCACCCCTCCACTTT
V gene: TRBV7-9
clone size: many
J gene: TRBJ1-6
D gene: -

CDR3 protein: CASSQDRGRTYNEQFF
CDR3 DNA: TGCGCCAGCAGCCAAGATCGTGGCAGAACCTACAATGAGCAGTTCTTC
V gene: TRBV4-1
clone size: -
J gene: TRBJ2-1
D gene: -

CDR3 protein: CSVEGQEDGYTF
CDR3 DNA: TGCAGCGTTGAAGGACAGGAAGATGGCTACACCTTC
V gene: TRBV29-1
clone size: few
J gene: TRBJ1-2
D gene: -

CDR3 protein: CASSISTDTQYF
CDR3 DNA: TGCGCCAGCAGCATATCCACAGATACGCAGTATTTT
V gene: TRBV5-1
clone size: few
J gene: TRBJ2-3
D gene: -

CDR3 protein: CASSLSRTRLNEQFF
CDR3 DNA: TGTGCCAGCAGCTTATCGAGGACAAGATTGAATGAGCAGTTCTTC
V gene: TRBV7-3
clone size: few
J gene: TRBJ2-1
D gene: -

CDR3 protein: CASSGTSGASGTQYF
CDR3 DNA: TGTGCCAGCAGCGGGACTAGCGGGGCCAGTGGGACCCAGTACTTC
V gene: TRBV9
clone size: few
J gene: TRBJ2-5
D gene: TRBD2

CDR3 protein: CASSQGILTGGTYEQYF
CDR3 DNA: TGTGCCAGCAGCCAAGGGATCCTCACAGGGGGCACCTACGAGCAGTACTTC
V gene: TRBV14
clone size: -
J gene: TRBJ2-7
D gene: TRBD1

CDR3 protein: CASSGGQREETQYF
CDR3 DNA: TGTGCCAGCAGCGGGGGACAGAGAGAAGAGACCCAGTACTTC
V gene: TRBV5-4
clone size: few
J gene: TRBJ2-5
D gene: TRBD1

CDR3 protein: CASSLLAGGPGELFF
CDR3 DNA: TGTGCCAGCAGCTTACTAGCGGGGGGGCCCGGGGAGCTGTTTTTT
V gene: TRBV7-3
clone size: few
J gene: TRBJ2-2
D gene: TRBD2

CDR3 protein: CAWSVGQGRNSPLHF
CDR3 DNA: TGTGCCTGGAGTGTGGGACAGGGAAGAAATTCACCCCTCCACTTT
V gene: TRBV30
clone size: -
J gene: TRBJ1-6
D gene: TRBD1

CDR3 protein: CASSVKARSYEQYF
CDR3 DNA: TGTGCCAGCAGCGTCAAAGCCAGGTCCTACGAGCAGTACTTC
V gene: TRBV9
clone size: -
J gene: TRBJ2-7
D gene: -

CDR3 protein: CASSTRTSGNTDTQYF
CDR3 DNA: TGTGCCAGCAGCACCAGGACTAGCGGAAACACAGATACGCAGTATTTT
V gene: TRBV9
clone size: few
J gene: TRBJ2-3
D gene: TRBD2

CDR3 protein: CASSLVRSSTDTQYF
CDR3 DNA: TGTGCCAGCAGCTTAGTCCGGAGCAGCACAGATACGCAGTATTTT
V gene: TRBV11-2
clone size: -
J gene: TRBJ2-3
D gene: -

CDR3 protein: CASSTGQNYGYTF
CDR3 DNA: TGTGCCAGTAGTACTGGACAGAACTATGGCTACACCTTC
V gene: TRBV19
clone size: -
J gene: TRBJ1-2
D gene: -

CDR3 protein: CASNTGTVNQPQHF
CDR3 DNA: TGTGCCAGCAATACTGGGACAGTCAATCAGCCCCAGCATTTT
V gene: TRBV6-6
clone size: few
J gene: TRBJ1-5
D gene: TRBD1

CDR3 protein: CASSRDRQETQYF
CDR3 DNA: TGTGCCAGCAGCAGGGACAGGCAAGAGACCCAGTACTTC
V gene: TRBV7-2
clone size: -
J gene: TRBJ2-5
D gene: TRBD1

CDR3 protein: CASSLGGGTQYF
CDR3 DNA: TGTGCCAGCAGCTTAGGTGGAGGTACGCAGTATTTT
V gene: TRBV11-3
clone size: few
J gene: TRBJ2-3
D gene: -

CDR3 protein: CSGYRGPTGELFF
CDR3 DNA: TGCAGCGGGTACAGGGGGCCCACCGGGGAGCTGTTTTTT
V gene: TRBV29-1
clone size: many
J gene: TRBJ2-2
D gene: TRBD1

CDR3 protein: CARGRVRDEAFF
CDR3 DNA: TGTGCCAGAGGCAGGGTGCGTGATGAAGCTTTCTTT
V gene: TRBV2
clone size: -
J gene: TRBJ1-1
D gene: -

CDR3 protein: CATSIAGSRSYEQYF
CDR3 DNA: TGTGCCACCAGCATCGCGGGGAGCCGCTCCTACGAGCAGTACTTC
V gene: TRBV15
clone size: few
J gene: TRBJ2-7
D gene: -

CDR3 protein: CASSLAASGQETQYF
CDR3 DNA: TGTGCCAGCAGCTTAGCGGCTAGCGGCCAAGAGACCCAGTACTTC
V gene: TRBV7-2
clone size: few
J gene: TRBJ2-5
D gene: TRBD2

CDR3 protein: CASSPQGQETQYF
CDR3 DNA: TGTGCCAGCTCACCTCAGGGTCAAGAGACCCAGTACTTC
V gene: TRBV18
clone size: -
J gene: TRBJ2-5
D gene: -

CDR3 protein: CASSITGLRTETQYF
CDR3 DNA: TGCGCCAGCAGCATCACGGGACTCCGCACAGAGACCCAGTACTTC
V gene: TRBV4-1
clone size: few
J gene: TRBJ2-5
D gene: -

CDR3 protein: CASSHPGQGMNTEAFF
CDR3 DNA: TGTGCCAGCAGTCATCCGGGACAGGGAATGAACACTGAAGCTTTCTTT
V gene: TRBV2
clone size: few
J gene: TRBJ1-1
D gene: TRBD1

CDR3 protein: CASGQESYGYTF
CDR3 DNA: TGTGCTAGTGGTCAAGAGAGCTATGGCTACACCTTC
V gene: TRBV12-5
clone size: few
J gene: TRBJ1-2
D gene: -

CDR3 protein: CASSVNREEAFF
CDR3 DNA: TGCGCCAGCAGCGTAAACAGGGAGGAAGCTTTCTTT
V gene: TRBV5-1
clone size: few
J gene: TRBJ1-1
D gene: -